The clone carrying this TCR beta chain was seen ten or more times. Its antigen is unknown. The sample is drawn from a study of T-cell reconstitution after alpha-beta-depleted transplantation in children. The authors prepared the TCRbeta library with unique molecular identifiers. TCRdb re-called the PCR reads through MiXCR, storing one row per CDR3 protein. The sample carries around 670,000 distinct CDR3 sequences, 10% to 15% recorded once. Study observations and caveats: The origin of high day-60 TCRbeta diversity in some patients lay in surviving recipient T cells and thymic progenitors.

The CDR3 is made up of 15 amino acids. V was clipped by 5 bases and J by 0 bases, with 11 bases between them. In germline, CDR1 is MNHEY, CDR2 SMNVEV (reference sequence). The clonotype comes from a girl aged 2 to 10 with congenital amegakaryocytic thrombocytopenia, due to receive a stem cell transplant. V usage is TRBV27 and J usage is TRBJ2-1; a possible D gene is TRBD2 (5 bases). Sequenced here: PBMCs, sampled before TCRalphabeta/CD19-depleted stem cell transplant. CDR3 nucleotides: TGTGCCAGCAGTGGTAGCGAGCACTCCTACAATGAGCAGTTCTTC. This sequence encodes CASSGSEHSYNEQFF.